Presented here are 8 T cell receptor beta chains from one specimen sequenced in a study of cytomegalovirus exposure and HLA in healthy donors. Repertoires were generated with immunoSEQ multiplex PCR, while TCRdb's copy carries only in-frame clones and drops some. The profile shows about 360,000 clones, 70% to 90% of them singletons. The sequencing sample was made of PBMCs. These receptors were obtained from a woman aged 18-30 years in good health and CMV-seronegative.

The chain is built from TRBV28 and TRBJ1-1; no clear D gene. The CDR3 loop spans 14 amino acids. The germline CDR1 and CDR2 sequences are MDHEN and SYDVKM. Trimming pared 5 bases from V and 6 bases from J, leaving 16 bases between. DNA for the CDR3: TGTGCCAGCAGTGCCTTCGTGACCGGGGCTGAAGCTTTCTTT. It codes for CASSAFVTGAEAFF.

This sequence joins TRBV29-1 and TRBJ1-2; D perhaps matches TRBD1 (5 bases). The germline V and J ends were trimmed by 7 bases and 0 bases, with 12 bases remaining between them. This CDR3 spans 13 amino acids. Germline CDR1 is SQVTM and CDR2 is ANQGSEA. The CDR3 loop reads CSAKDTPNYGYTF. The CDR3 region has the DNA TGCAGCGCTAAGGACACTCCTAACTATGGCTACACCTTC.

This sequence joins TRBV28 and TRBJ2-7, with D unclear. Germline loops: CDR1 MDHEN, CDR2 SYDVKM. The CDR3 covers 15 residues. Trimming removed 11 bases from V and 6 bases from J, with 26 bases in between. The CDR3, as DNA: TGTGCCTCCCTAAGCTCAAGGCCAGTGACGGGCGAGCAGTACTTC. This encodes CASLSSRPVTGEQYF.

The chain carries TRBV6-4 and TRBJ2-3; TRBD1 might be the D (6 bases). In germline, CDR1 is MRHNA, CDR2 SNTAGT. V was pared by 2 bases and J by 2 bases, with 17 bases between. The CDR3 is 17 amino acids. The CDR3 DNA follows: TGTGCCAGCAGTGACACCTACAGGGCCTCCCCCACAGATACGCAGTATTTT. Translation gives CASSDTYRASPTDTQYF.

The V call is TRBV6-5, the J call TRBJ2-1, with a possible D match to TRBD2 (6 bases). The ends were cut back, 0 bases at V and 9 bases at J, with 6 bases in the middle. The CDR3 runs to 12 residues. Germline V gene lookup returns CDR1 MNHEY and CDR2 SVGAGI. CDR3 region: CASSYSGSEQFF. In nucleotides, the CDR3 is TGTGCCAGCAGTTACTCCGGGAGTGAGCAGTTCTTC.

V usage is TRBV4-1 and J usage is TRBJ1-2; D remains ambiguous. Germline V gene sequence: CDR1 MGHRA, CDR2 YSYEKL. With 1 base removed from V and 0 bases from J, the gap between germline ends came to 9 bases. CDR3 length equals 15 residues. In DNA form, the CDR3 reads TGCGCCAGCAGCCAAGGGCCTTCCTCTAACTATGGCTACACCTTC. Translation: CASSQGPSSNYGYTF.

The chain links TRBV30 to TRBJ2-3; D gene ambiguous. Germline CDR1 is GTSNPN and CDR2 is SVGIG (reference sequence). Trimming shortened V by 5 bases and J by 0 bases, and 3 bases separated the two germline ends. The CDR3 contains 11 residues. In nucleotides, the CDR3 is TGTGCCTGGGGCAGCACAGATACGCAGTATTTT. It translates to CAWGSTDTQYF.

The rearrangement links TRBV6-5 to TRBJ2-5, with D maybe TRBD1 (5 bases). The CDR3 consists of 13 residues. Per germline, CDR1 MNHEY and CDR2 SVGAGI. V was pared by 7 bases and J by 7 bases, with 16 bases between. The CDR3, as DNA: TGTGCCAGCACCACAGGTCCCTCGGGGACCCAGTACTTC. Its translation: CASTTGPSGTQYF.